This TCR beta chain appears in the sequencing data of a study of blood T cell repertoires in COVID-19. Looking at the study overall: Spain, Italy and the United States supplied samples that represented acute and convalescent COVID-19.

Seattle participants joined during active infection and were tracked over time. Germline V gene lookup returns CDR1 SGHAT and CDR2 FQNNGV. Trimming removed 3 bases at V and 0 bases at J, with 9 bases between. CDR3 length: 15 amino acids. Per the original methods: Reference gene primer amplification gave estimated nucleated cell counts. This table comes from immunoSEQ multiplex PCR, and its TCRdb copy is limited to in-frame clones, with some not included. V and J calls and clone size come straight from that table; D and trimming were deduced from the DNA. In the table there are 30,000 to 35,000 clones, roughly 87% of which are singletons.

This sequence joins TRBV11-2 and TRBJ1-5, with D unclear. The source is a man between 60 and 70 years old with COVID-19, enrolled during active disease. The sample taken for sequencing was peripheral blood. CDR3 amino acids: CASSFSDISNQPQHF. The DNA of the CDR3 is TGTGCCAGCAGCTTTAGTGACATTAGCAATCAGCCCCAGCATTTT. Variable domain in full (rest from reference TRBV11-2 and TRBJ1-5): EAGVAQSPRYKIIEKRQSVAFWCNPISGHATLYWYQQILGQGPKLLIQFQNNGVVDDSQLPKDRFSAERLKGVDSTLKIQPAKLEDSAVYLCASSFSDISNQPQHFGDGTRLSIL.